This entry features one TCR beta chain sequence. TCRdb's copy holds only in-frame clones and misses some; the assay was immunoSEQ multiplex PCR. The sample has under 100,000 clones; about 94% are singletons. CDR3 length: 14 residues. Looked up from germline, CDR1 is MNHNY and CDR2 is SVGAGI (reference sequence). The V gene end was trimmed by 7 bases and the J gene end by 2 bases; junction bases not matched to a gene: 8. These data come from a study of technical replicates of blood from a few donors. Sequenced material: T cells isolated from PBMCs. The chain joins TRBV6-6 to TRBJ2-7; 7 nucleotides agree with TRBD2. The TCR was taken from a human donor in good health. In DNA, the CDR3 is TGTGCCAGCATCAGCGGGGAGGGAACCTACGAGCAGTACTTC. The encoded protein is CASISGEGTYEQYF.